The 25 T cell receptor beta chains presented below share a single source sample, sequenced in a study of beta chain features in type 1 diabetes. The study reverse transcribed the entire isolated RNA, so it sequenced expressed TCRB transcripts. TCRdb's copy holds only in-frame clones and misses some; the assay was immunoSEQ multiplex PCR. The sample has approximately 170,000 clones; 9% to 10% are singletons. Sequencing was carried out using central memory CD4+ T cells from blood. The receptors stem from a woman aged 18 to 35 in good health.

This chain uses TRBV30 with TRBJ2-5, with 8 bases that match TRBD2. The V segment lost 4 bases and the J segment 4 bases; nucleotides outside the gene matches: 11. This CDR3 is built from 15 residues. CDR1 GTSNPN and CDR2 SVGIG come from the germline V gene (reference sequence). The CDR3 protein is CAWNPGTRGGETQYF. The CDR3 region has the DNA TGTGCCTGGAACCCCGGGACTAGGGGCGGAGAGACCCAGTACTTC.

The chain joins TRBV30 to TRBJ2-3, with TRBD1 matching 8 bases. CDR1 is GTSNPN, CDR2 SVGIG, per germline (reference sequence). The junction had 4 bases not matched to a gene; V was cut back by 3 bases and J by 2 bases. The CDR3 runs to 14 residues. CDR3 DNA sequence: TGTGCCTGGAGCTACAGGGGGGTCACAGATACGCAGTATTTT. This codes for CAWSYRGVTDTQYF.

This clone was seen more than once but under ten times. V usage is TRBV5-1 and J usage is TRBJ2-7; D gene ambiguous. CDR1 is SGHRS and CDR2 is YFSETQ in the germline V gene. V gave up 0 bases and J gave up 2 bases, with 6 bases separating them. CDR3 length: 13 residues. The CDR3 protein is CASSLDTAYEQYF. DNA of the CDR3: TGCGCCAGCAGCTTGGACACCGCCTACGAGCAGTACTTC.

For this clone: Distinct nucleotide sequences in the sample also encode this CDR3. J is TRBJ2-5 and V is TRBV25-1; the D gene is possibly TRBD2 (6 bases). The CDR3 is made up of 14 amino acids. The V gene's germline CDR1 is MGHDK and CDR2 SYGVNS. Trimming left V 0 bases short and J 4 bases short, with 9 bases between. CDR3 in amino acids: CASSEYRGGETQYF. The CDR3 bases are TGTGCCAGCAGTGAATATAGGGGAGGAGAGACCCAGTACTTC.

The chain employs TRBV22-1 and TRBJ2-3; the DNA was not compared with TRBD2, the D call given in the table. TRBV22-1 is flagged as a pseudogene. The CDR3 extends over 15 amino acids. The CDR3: CPGSASPGAADTQYF. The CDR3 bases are TGTCCTGGGAGCGCATCCCCGGGAGCAGCAGATACGCAGTATTTT.

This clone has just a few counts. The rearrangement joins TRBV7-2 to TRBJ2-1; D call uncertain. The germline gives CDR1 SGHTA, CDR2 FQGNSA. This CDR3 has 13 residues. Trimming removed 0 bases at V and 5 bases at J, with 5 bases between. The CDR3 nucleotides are TGTGCCAGCAGCTTAGCCTTAGACAATGAGCAGTTCTTC. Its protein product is CASSLALDNEQFF.

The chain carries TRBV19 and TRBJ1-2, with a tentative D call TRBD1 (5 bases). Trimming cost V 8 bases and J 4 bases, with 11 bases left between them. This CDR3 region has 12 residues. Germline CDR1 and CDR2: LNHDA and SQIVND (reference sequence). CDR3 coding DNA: TGTGCCAGTTCTCGCGGGACCTATGGCTACACCTTC. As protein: CASSRGTYGYTF.

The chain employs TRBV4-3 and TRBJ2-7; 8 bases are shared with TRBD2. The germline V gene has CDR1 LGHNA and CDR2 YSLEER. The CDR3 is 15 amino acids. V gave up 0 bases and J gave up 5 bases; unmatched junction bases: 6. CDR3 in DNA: TGCGCCAGCAGCCAAGAGGGCGGGGGGTCCCACGAGCAGTACTTC. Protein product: CASSQEGGGSHEQYF.

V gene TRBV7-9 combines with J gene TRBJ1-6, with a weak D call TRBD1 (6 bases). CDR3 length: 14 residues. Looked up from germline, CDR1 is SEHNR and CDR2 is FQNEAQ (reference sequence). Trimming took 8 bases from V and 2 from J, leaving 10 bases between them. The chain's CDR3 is CASSGDTYNSPLHF. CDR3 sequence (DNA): TGTGCCAGCTCAGGGGATACCTATAATTCACCCCTCCACTTT.

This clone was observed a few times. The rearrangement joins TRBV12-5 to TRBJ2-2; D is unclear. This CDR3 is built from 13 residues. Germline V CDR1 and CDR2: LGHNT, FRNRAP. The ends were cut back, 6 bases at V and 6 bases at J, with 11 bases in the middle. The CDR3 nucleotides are TGTGCTAGTGGCTCCTCCTACCCCGGGGAGCTGTTTTTT. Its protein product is CASGSSYPGELFF.

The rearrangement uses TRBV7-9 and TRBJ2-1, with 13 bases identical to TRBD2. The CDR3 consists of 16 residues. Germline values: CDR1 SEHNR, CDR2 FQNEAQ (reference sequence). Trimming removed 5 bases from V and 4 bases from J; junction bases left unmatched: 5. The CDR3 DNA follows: TGTGCCAGCAGCAGACTAGCGGGGGGCGCATACAATGAGCAGTTCTTC. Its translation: CASSRLAGGAYNEQFF.

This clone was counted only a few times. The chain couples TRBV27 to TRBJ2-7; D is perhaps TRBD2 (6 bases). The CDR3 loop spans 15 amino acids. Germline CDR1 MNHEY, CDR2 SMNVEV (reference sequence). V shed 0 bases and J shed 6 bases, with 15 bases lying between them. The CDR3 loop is CASSLSLGGPSEQYF. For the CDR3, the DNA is TGTGCCAGCAGTTTATCGTTAGGAGGGCCCTCCGAGCAGTACTTC.

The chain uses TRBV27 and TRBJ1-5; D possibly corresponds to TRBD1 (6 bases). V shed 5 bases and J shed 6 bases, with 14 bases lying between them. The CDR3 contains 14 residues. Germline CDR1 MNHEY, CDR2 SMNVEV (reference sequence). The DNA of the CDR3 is TGTGCCAGCAGTAGGCGGGGGCCCAGTCAGCCCCAGCATTTT. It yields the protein CASSRRGPSQPQHF.

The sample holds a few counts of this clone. The CDR3 reads CASRESYVTGGNTEAFF. In DNA form, the CDR3 reads TGTGCCAGCAGAGAGTCGTACGTGACAGGGGGGAACACTGAAGCTTTCTTT. V is TRBV5-6 and J is TRBJ1-1, with 9 bases identical to TRBD1. The V and J ends lost 5 bases and 1 base, in that order; junction bases with no gene match: 12. The CDR3 extends over 17 amino acids. Germline CDR1 SGHDT, CDR2 YYEEEE.

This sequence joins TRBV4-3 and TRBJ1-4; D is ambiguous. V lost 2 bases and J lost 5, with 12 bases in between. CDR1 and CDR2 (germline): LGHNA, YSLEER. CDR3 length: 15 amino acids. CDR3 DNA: TGCGCCAGCAGCCAAAATGCCGCTCAGAATGAAAAACTGTTTTTT. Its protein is CASSQNAAQNEKLFF.

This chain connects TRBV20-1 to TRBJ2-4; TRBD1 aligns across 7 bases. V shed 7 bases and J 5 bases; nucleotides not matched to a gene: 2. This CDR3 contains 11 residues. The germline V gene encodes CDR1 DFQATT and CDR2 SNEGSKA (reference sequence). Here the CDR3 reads CSGQGQNIQYF. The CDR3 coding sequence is TGCAGTGGACAGGGTCAAAACATTCAGTACTTC.

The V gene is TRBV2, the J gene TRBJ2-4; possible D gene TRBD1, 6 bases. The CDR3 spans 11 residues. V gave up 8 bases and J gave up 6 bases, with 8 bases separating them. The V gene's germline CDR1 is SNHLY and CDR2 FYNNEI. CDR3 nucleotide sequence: TGTGCCAGCGGGGGCGGAAACATTCAGTACTTC. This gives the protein CASGGGNIQYF.

CDR3 loop: CASSPSGQGIYEQYF. CDR3 DNA sequence: TGTGCCAGCAGTCCCTCTGGACAGGGTATCTACGAGCAGTACTTC. The chain recombines TRBV27 with TRBJ2-7; 8 nucleotides match TRBD1. The CDR3 covers 15 residues. Germline V CDR1 and CDR2: MNHEY, SMNVEV (reference sequence). With 5 bases clipped from V and 3 bases from J, the junction kept 9 bases outside the gene matches.

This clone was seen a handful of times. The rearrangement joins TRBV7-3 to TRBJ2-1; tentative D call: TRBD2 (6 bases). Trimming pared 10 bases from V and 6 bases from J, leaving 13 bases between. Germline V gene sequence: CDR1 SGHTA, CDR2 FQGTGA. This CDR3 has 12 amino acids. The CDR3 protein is CATSGLPNEQFF. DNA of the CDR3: TGTGCCACTTCGGGACTCCCCAATGAGCAGTTCTTC.

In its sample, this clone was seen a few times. The CDR3 DNA is TGTGCCAGCGGGGGGGGTCCTTCCTACAATGAGCAGTTCTTC. Protein: CASGGGPSYNEQFF. The chain links TRBV5-5 to TRBJ2-1; 7 nucleotides align to TRBD2. This CDR3 has 14 amino acids. J gave up 1 base and V 7 bases, and 5 bases lay outside the gene matches. CDR1 and CDR2 (germline): SGHKS, YYEKEE (reference sequence).

The CDR3 coding sequence is TGCGCCAGCAGTGGCAGTTCAACGAACACCGGGGAGCTGTTTTTT. Its translation: CASSGSSTNTGELFF. The V gene is TRBV10-1, the J gene TRBJ2-2; D unclear. The CDR3 has 15 residues. Trimming left V 4 bases short and J 0 bases short, with 9 bases between. CDR1 and CDR2 from the germline V gene are WNHNN and SYGVQD (reference sequence).

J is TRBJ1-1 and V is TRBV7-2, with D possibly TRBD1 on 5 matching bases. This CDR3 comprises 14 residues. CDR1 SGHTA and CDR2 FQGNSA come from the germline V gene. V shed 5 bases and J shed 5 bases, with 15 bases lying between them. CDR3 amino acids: CASSAGYGGTEAFF. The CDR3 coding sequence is TGTGCCAGCAGCGCAGGTTACGGGGGGACTGAAGCTTTCTTT.

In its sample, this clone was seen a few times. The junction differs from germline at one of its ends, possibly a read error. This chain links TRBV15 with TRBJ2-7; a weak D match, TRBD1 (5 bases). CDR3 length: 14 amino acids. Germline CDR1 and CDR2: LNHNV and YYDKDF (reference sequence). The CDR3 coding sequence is TGTGCCACCGGCAGAGAGCAGGGCCTGAACGAGCAGTACTTC. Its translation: CATGREQGLNEQYF.

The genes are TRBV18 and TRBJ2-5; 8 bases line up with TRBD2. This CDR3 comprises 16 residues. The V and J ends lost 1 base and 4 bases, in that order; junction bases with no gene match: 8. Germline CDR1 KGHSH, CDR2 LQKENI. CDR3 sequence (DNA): TGTGCCAGCTCACCACGAGGAGCGGGAGCGGGAGAGACCCAGTACTTC. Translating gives CASSPRGAGAGETQYF. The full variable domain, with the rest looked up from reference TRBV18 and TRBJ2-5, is NAGVMQNPRHLVRRRGQEARLRCSPMKGHSHVYWYRQLPEEGLKFMVYLQKENIIDESGMPKERFSAEFPKEGPSILRIQQVVRGDSAAYFCASSPRGAGAGETQYFGPGTRLLVL.

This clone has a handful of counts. In DNA form, the CDR3 reads TGTGCCAGCAGTGAAAGTGAGGGAGGCACTGAAGCTTTCTTT. Translation: CASSESEGGTEAFF. The gene calls are TRBV2 and TRBJ1-1; D uncertain. Per the germline V gene, CDR1 is SNHLY and CDR2 is FYNNEI. This CDR3 has 14 residues. The germline V and J ends were trimmed by 2 bases and 4 bases, with 11 bases remaining between them.